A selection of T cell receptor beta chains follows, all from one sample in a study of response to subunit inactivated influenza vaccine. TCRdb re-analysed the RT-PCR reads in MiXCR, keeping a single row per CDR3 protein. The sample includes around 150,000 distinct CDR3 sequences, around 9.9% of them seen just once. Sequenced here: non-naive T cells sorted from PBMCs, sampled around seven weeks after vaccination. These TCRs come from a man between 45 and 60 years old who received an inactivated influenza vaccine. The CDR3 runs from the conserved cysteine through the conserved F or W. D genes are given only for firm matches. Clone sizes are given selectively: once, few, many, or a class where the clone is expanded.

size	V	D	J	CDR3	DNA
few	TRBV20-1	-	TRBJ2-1	CSASNNRQQFF	TGCAGTGCTAGTAATAATCGACAGCAGTTCTTC
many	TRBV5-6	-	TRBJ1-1	CASSSDSNTEAFF	TGTGCCAGCAGCTCTGACAGTAACACTGAAGCTTTCTTT
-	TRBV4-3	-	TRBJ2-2	CASSQEWRGYTGELFF	TGCGCCAGCAGCCAAGAATGGCGGGGATACACCGGGGAGCTGTTTTTT
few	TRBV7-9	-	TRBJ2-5	CASTLKETQYF	TGTGCCAGCACGCTTAAAGAGACCCAGTACTTC
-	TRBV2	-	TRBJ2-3	CASGGRTSTDTQYF	TGTGCCAGTGGGGGGAGAACTAGCACAGATACGCAGTATTTT
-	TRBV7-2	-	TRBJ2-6	CATSGSGANVLTF	TGTGCAACCTCTGGCTCTGGGGCCAACGTCCTGACTTTC
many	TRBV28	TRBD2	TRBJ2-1	CATGTTYNEQFF	TGTGCCACCGGGACTACTTACAATGAGCAGTTCTTC
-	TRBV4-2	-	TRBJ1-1	CASSQEEVNTEAFF	TGTGCCAGCAGCCAAGAGGAAGTTAACACTGAAGCTTTCTTT
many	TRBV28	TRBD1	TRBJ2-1	CASSSSGTGKGNEQFF	TGTGCCAGCAGTTCCTCCGGGACAGGGAAGGGCAATGAGCAGTTCTTC
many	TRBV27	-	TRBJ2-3	CASRSTDTQYF	TGTGCCTCTCGGAGCACAGATACGCAGTATTTT
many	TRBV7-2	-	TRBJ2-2	CASSLGASGELFF	TGTGCCAGCAGCTTAGGAGCGAGCGGGGAGCTGTTTTTT
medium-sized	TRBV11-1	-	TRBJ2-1	CASSLGAGGEQFF	TGTGCCAGCAGCTTAGGGGCAGGCGGTGAGCAGTTCTTC
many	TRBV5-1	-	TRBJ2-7	CASSLAGVRIAAYEQYF	TGCGCCAGCAGCTTGGCAGGTGTGCGGATTGCTGCCTACGAGCAGTACTTC
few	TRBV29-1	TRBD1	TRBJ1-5	CSVGQGGTQPQHF	TGCAGCGTTGGACAGGGGGGCACTCAGCCCCAGCATTTT
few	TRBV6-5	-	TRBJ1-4	CASSYTLQRANEKLFF	TGTGCCAGCAGTTACACGTTACAGCGAGCTAATGAAAAACTGTTTTTT
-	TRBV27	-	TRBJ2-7	CASSPLFYEQYF	TGTGCCAGCAGTCCACTTTTCTACGAGCAGTACTTC
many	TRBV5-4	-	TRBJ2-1	CASSLAAGNNEQFF	TGTGCCAGCAGCTTGGCAGCGGGCAACAATGAGCAGTTCTTC
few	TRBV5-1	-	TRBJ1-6	CASSLSFGQINSPLHF	TGCGCCAGCAGCTTGTCCTTCGGACAGATAAATTCACCCCTCCACTTT
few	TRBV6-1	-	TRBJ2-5	CASRGGTGLKGETQYF	TGTGCCAGCAGGGGGGGGACAGGATTGAAGGGAGAGACCCAGTACTTC
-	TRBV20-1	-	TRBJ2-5	CSAITYGGTQETQYF	TGCAGTGCCATTACTTATGGGGGAACTCAAGAGACCCAGTACTTC
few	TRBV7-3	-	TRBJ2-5	CASSLNSGETQYF	TGTGCCAGCAGCTTAAATAGCGGAGAGACCCAGTACTTC
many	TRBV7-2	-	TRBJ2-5	CASSLDRRETQYF	TGTGCCAGCAGCTTAGACAGAAGAGAGACCCAGTACTTC
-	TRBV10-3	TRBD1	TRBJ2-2	CAFSPGQGIFSDTGELFF	TGTGCCTTCAGTCCGGGACAGGGAATATTTTCGGACACCGGGGAGCTGTTTTTT
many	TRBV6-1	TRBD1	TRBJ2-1	CASRPFDRGHQSNEQFF	TGTGCCAGCAGACCCTTCGACAGGGGGCATCAAAGCAATGAGCAGTTCTTC
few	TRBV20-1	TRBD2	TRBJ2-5	CSATGTSGTQETQYF	TGCAGTGCAACCGGGACTAGCGGTACACAAGAGACCCAGTACTTC
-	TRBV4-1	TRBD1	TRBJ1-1	CASSQGIGQGRAEAFF	TGCGCCAGCAGCCAAGGTATTGGACAGGGGAGAGCTGAAGCTTTCTTT
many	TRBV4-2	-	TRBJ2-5	CASSQSGVEETQYF	TGTGCCAGCAGCCAATCGGGCGTAGAAGAGACCCAGTACTTC
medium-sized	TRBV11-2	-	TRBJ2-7	CASSFGQGGGEQYF	TGTGCCAGCAGCTTTGGACAGGGAGGGGGCGAGCAGTACTTC
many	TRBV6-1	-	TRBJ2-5	CASSRPSLVTQYF	TGTGCCAGCAGCCGACCGTCCTTGGTGACCCAGTACTTC
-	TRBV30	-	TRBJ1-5	CAWSGNTGSNQPQHF	TGTGCCTGGAGTGGAAATACAGGGAGCAATCAGCCCCAGCATTTT
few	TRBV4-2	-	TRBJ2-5	CASSQEGWGWETQYF	TGTGCCAGCAGCCAAGAAGGGTGGGGCTGGGAGACCCAGTACTTC
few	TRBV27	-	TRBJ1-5	CASSPTGSNQPQHF	TGTGCCAGCAGTCCGACAGGTAGCAATCAGCCCCAGCATTTT
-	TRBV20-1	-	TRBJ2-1	CSALDWQNNEQFF	TGCAGTGCTTTGGACTGGCAAAACAATGAGCAGTTCTTC
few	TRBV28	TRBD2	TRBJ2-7	CASSSRLAGSHEQYF	TGTGCCAGCAGTTCCAGACTAGCGGGAAGTCACGAGCAGTACTTC
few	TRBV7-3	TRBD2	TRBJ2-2	CASSLMASGTGELFF	TGTGCCAGCAGCTTAATGGCTAGCGGCACCGGGGAGCTGTTTTTT
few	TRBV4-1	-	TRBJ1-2	CASRGGPSSYGYTF	TGCGCCAGCAGGGGGGGGCCGTCATCCTATGGCTACACCTTC
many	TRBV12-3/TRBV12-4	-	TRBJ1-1	CASRFSDGTEAFF	TGTGCCAGCAGGTTCTCGGACGGGACTGAAGCTTTCTTT
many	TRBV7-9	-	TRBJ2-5	CASSRDREGETQYF	TGTGCCAGCAGCCGCGACAGGGAGGGAGAGACCCAGTACTTC
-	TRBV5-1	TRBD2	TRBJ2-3	CASSLGPGTGTRRTDTQYF	TGCGCCAGCAGCTTGGGGCCTGGGACCGGGACTAGGCGCACAGATACGCAGTATTTT